This T cell receptor beta chain emerged from a study of blood T cell repertoires in COVID-19. Study as a whole: Italy, Spain and the United States were the sources of the convalescent and acute COVID-19 samples. The analysed material was cDNA or gDNA that came from T cells, B-cell-depleted T cells, or PBMCs.

Source study methods: Counts of nucleated cells, estimated from reference gene primer amplification, were obtained. Some clones are missing from TCRdb's copy, which holds only in-frame ones; the method was immunoSEQ multiplex PCR. From that table come the V and J calls and clone size; the DNA was used to work out D and trimming. This table holds some 170,000 clones, approximately 86% found once. CDR1 is SGHAT, CDR2 FQNNGV, per germline. The ends were cut back, 1 base at V and 6 bases at J, with 6 bases in the middle. This CDR3 contains 13 residues. The sequence was obtained from a woman aged 55-69 years who had recovered from COVID-19. This sequence joins TRBV11-2 and TRBJ1-4; D gene ambiguous. Sequenced material: peripheral blood. CDR3 nucleotide sequence: TGTGCCAGCAGCTTAGCCCATTATGAAAAACTGTTTTTT. It is translated as CASSLAHYEKLFF.